The rows below give T cell receptor beta chains drawn from one sample of a study of blood T cell repertoires in COVID-19. Clones were sequenced by immunoSEQ multiplex PCR, and TCRdb holds only the in-frame ones, with some missing. The sample carries under 150,000 clones, roughly 79% recorded once. Sequencing input: peripheral blood. Every receptor here comes from a human donor in a cohort sampled during active COVID-19. Each CDR3 is given with its conserved first and last residue. Fields, in order: J gene, clone size, D gene, V gene, CDR3 DNA, CDR3 protein. The D gene is left open where the match is weak. Clone size is given for some rows only: seen once, a few or many times, or a class if the clone is expanded.

TRBJ1-1,once,TRBD1,TRBV19,TGTGCCAGTAGCCTATCCGGGACAGGGCGGAACACTGAAGCTTTCTTT,CASSLSGTGRNTEAFF
TRBJ2-1,NA,NA,TRBV28,TGTGCCAGCAATCGGGGTAGAAACAATGAGCAGTTCTTC,CASNRGRNNEQFF
TRBJ2-7,NA,TRBD1,TRBV15,TGTGCCACCAGCAGGGACAGGGGGGCCGAGCAGTACTTC,CATSRDRGAEQYF
TRBJ1-4,NA,NA,TRBV2,TGTGCCAGCAGTGGAGGGATGGGCGAAAAACTGTTTTTT,CASSGGMGEKLFF
TRBJ1-6,NA,NA,TRBV5-4,TGTGCCAGCAGCTCCGGGAGTGGGTACTCACCCCTCCACTTT,CASSSGSGYSPLHF
TRBJ2-7,NA,TRBD2,TRBV4-2,TGTGCCAGCAGCCAAGATCTGGCGACTAGCGGGGGGGAACCCTACGAGCAGTACTTC,CASSQDLATSGGEPYEQYF
TRBJ2-1,NA,TRBD2,TRBV28,TGTGCCAGCGGGACTAGCGGTTACAATGAGCAGTTCTTC,CASGTSGYNEQFF
TRBJ1-3,NA,TRBD1,TRBV6-5,TGTGCCAGCAGAGAGACAGGGGCAGGAAACACCATATATTTT,CASRETGAGNTIYF
TRBJ2-3,NA,TRBD2,TRBV4-3,TGCGCCAGCAGCCAAGATCTAATAGCGGGTCTACAATTT,CASSQDLIAGLQF
TRBJ2-2,few,TRBD1,TRBV7-3,TGTGCCAGCAGTCCCGGGGGCAGGGGGCGCGGACCGAACACCGGGGAGCTGTTTTTT,CASSPGGRGRGPNTGELFF
TRBJ2-5,NA,NA,TRBV7-2,TGTGCCAGCAGCTCCGAGAGACTGGAGACCCAGTACTTC,CASSSERLETQYF
TRBJ1-1,NA,NA,TRBV29-1,TGCAGCGTTGAACTCGGGCAGGGAGGCGCTTTCTTT,CSVELGQGGAFF
TRBJ2-1,NA,NA,TRBV18,TGTGCCAGCTCACGAGCCGCGGGATCCTACAATGAGCAGTTCTTC,CASSRAAGSYNEQFF
TRBJ2-1,NA,TRBD2,TRBV7-2,TGTGCCAGCAGCTTTTCTAGCGGGGGGGTTTTGAATGAGCAGTTCTTC,CASSFSSGGVLNEQFF
TRBJ1-5,NA,TRBD1,TRBV2,TGTGCCAGCAGGGGGACAGGGAATAGCAATCAGCCCCAGCATTTT,CASRGTGNSNQPQHF
TRBJ1-1,NA,NA,TRBV7-2,TGTGCCAGCAGCTTACAGACAGGAACGAACACTGAAGCTTTCTTT,CASSLQTGTNTEAFF
TRBJ2-5,NA,NA,TRBV6-2/TRBV6-3,TGTGCCAGCAGTTCCCAACAGGGGGGGCGATCGGAGACCCAGTACTTC,CASSSQQGGRSETQYF